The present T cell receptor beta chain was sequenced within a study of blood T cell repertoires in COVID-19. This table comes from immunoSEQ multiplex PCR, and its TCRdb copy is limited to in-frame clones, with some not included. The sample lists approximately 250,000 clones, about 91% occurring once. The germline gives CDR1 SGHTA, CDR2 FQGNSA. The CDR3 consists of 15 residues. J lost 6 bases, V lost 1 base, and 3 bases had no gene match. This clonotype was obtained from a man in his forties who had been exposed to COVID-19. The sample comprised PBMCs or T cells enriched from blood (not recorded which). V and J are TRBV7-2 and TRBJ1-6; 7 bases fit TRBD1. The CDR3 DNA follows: TGTGCCAGCAGCTTAGTGGGACAGACTAATTCACCCCTCCACTTT. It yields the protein CASSLVGQTNSPLHF.